The T cell receptor (beta chain) under discussion was sequenced for a study of tissue T cells after allogeneic stem cell transplantation. Germline V gene lookup returns CDR1 MNHEY and CDR2 SMNVEV (reference sequence). V was shortened by 6 bases and J by 2 bases, with 26 bases between the two germline ends. This CDR3 is built from 20 residues. Sequencing of TCRbeta CDR3 at survey depth gave sequences and template counts. Clones were sequenced by immunoSEQ multiplex PCR, and TCRdb holds only the in-frame ones, with some missing. Here the sample spans some 11,000 clones, 70% being singletons. Comparators without hematopoietic cell transplant had other cancers, at least five gastrointestinal samples, and no known gastrointestinal disease. This clone was seen just once.

The material sequenced was tissue from the right colon, taken at autopsy. This chain links TRBV27 with TRBJ1-6, with a tentative D call TRBD1 (6 bases). The sequence came from a woman between 18 and 50 years old with breast cancer. CDR3: CASRLLNSDRKLPYNSPLHF. The DNA for the CDR3 is TGTGCCAGCAGATTACTTAACTCCGACAGGAAACTACCCTATAATTCACCCCTCCACTTT.